This TCR beta chain was retrieved from a study of Ad26.COV2.S vaccination and SARS-CoV-2 variants. Study-wide findings and caveats: The study found higher spike-specific TCR breadth in vaccine than placebo recipients. Substantial response breadth was reportedly seen for spike-specific CD8+ and CD4+ T cells after vaccination. Total responses of T cells may have been underestimated by the analyses of TCR breadth and depth.

CDR1 is LNHDA and CDR2 is SQIVND in the germline V gene (reference sequence). Trimming pared 7 bases from V and 4 bases from J, leaving 16 bases between. The CDR3 sequence is 14 residues long. In regard to this clone: Its antigen is undetermined.

Sequencing was performed with immunoSEQ multiplex PCR; in TCRdb, only in-frame clones are kept and a portion is missing. Of under 150,000 clones in the sample, approximately 90% were seen once. The TCR sequence derives from a human donor who had recovered from COVID-19. The material was peripheral blood, obtained after recovery from COVID-19. This sequence joins TRBV19 and TRBJ1-1; a weak D match, TRBD1 (6 bases). The CDR3 loop is CASNTTPQGTEAFF. CDR3 nucleotide sequence: TGTGCCAGTAACACCACCCCACAGGGCACTGAAGCTTTCTTT.